These 28 T cell receptor beta chains were sequenced from one sample in a study of blood T cell repertoires in COVID-19 (dated by TCRdb to the early 2020s). Library generation was performed with the immunoSEQ multiplex PCR assay. In its TCRdb copy, this immuneACCESS table keeps in-frame sequences only and misses some clones. Where compared with another copy, unresolved V genes explain less than half of these, and the others have no known cause. In this sample the table shows approximately 340,000 clones, more than 85% of which occur a single time. Around 0.94% of the sample comes from the top ten. The sample consisted of PBMCs or T cells enriched from blood (not recorded which). The receptors stem from a woman in her forties who had been exposed to COVID-19.

CDR3 nucleotides: TGTGCCAGCAGCGCATTACAGGGGAACACTGAAGCTTTCTTT. Protein product: CASSALQGNTEAFF. The chain uses TRBV9 and TRBJ1-1; D perhaps matches TRBD1 (6 bases). The germline V and J ends were trimmed by 3 bases and 1 base, with 10 bases remaining between them. Per the germline V gene, CDR1 is SGDLS and CDR2 is YYNGEE. The CDR3 runs 14 residues. The entire variable domain, with the rest obtained from reference TRBV9 and TRBJ1-1, is as follows: DSGVTQTPKHLITATGQRVTLRCSPRSGDLSVYWYQQSLDQGLQFLIQYYNGEERAKGNILERFSAQQFPDLHSELNLSSLELGDSALYFCASSALQGNTEAFFGQGTRLTVV.

In the case of this clone: Other DNA sequences of this sample code for an identical CDR3. V usage is TRBV7-9 and J usage is TRBJ2-5, with a possible D match to TRBD1 (6 bases). Trimming shortened V by 3 bases and J by 1 base, and 9 bases separated the two germline ends. Germline lookup yields CDR1 SEHNR and CDR2 FQNEAQ (reference sequence). The CDR3 spans 14 residues. The DNA of the CDR3 is TGTGCCAGCAGCTTGACAGGCTTCCAAGAGACCCAGTACTTC. Protein: CASSLTGFQETQYF.

This clone occurred once. The chain employs TRBV7-2 and TRBJ2-1, with 13 bases lining up with TRBD2. The germline V gene encodes CDR1 SGHTA and CDR2 FQGNSA. The V and J ends lost 3 bases and 1 base, in that order; junction bases with no gene match: 6. The CDR3 loop spans 18 amino acids. CDR3 loop: CASSFGLAGVRSYNEQFF. The CDR3 nucleotides read TGTGCCAGCAGCTTCGGACTAGCGGGAGTCCGATCCTACAATGAGCAGTTCTTC.

The chain has TRBV2 and TRBJ1-3, with TRBD1 as a possible D gene (6 bases). Looked up from germline, CDR1 is SNHLY and CDR2 is FYNNEI. The CDR3 contains 12 residues. V gave up 9 bases and J gave up 4 bases, with 10 bases separating them. The CDR3 sequence: CARNQGGNTIYF. DNA for the CDR3: TGTGCCAGGAACCAGGGGGGAAACACCATATATTTT.

The chain is built from TRBV5-6 and TRBJ1-5, with 7 nucleotides matching TRBD1. Germline V gene lookup returns CDR1 SGHDT and CDR2 YYEEEE. The CDR3 consists of 17 residues. After removal of 3 bases from V and 6 bases from J, the junction contained 15 bases not matched to a gene. CDR3 amino acids: CASSYQKTAGGGQPQHF. In DNA, the CDR3 is TGTGCCAGCAGCTATCAAAAAACAGCAGGGGGAGGTCAGCCCCAGCATTTT.

This clone was observed a few times. The chain couples TRBV6-7 to TRBJ1-2, with 7 positions matching TRBD1. TRBV6-7 is an open reading frame whose function is uncertain. The CDR3 extends over 16 amino acids. After removal of 8 bases from V and 4 bases from J, the junction contained 16 bases not matched to a gene. CDR3: CASAVDRDSDFYGYTF. DNA for the CDR3: TGTGCCAGCGCTGTCGACCGGGACAGCGACTTCTATGGCTACACCTTC.

V and J are TRBV5-1 and TRBJ1-3, with D unresolved. This CDR3 region has 17 residues. Germline V gives CDR1 SGHRS, CDR2 YFSETQ. Trimming pared 5 bases from V and 0 bases from J, leaving 18 bases between. Here the CDR3 reads CASRERWSDSSGNTIYF. The CDR3 DNA reads TGCGCCAGCAGGGAAAGATGGAGCGATAGCTCTGGAAACACCATATATTTT.

The chain joins TRBV18 to TRBJ2-3; TRBD1 aligns across 10 bases. Trimming at V came to 6 bases and at J to 2 bases, leaving 14 bases not matched to a gene. Germline CDR1 is KGHSH and CDR2 is LQKENI. The CDR3 spans 18 residues. For the CDR3, the DNA is TGTGCCAGCTCTCTCACTCGCCGGGACAGGGGTACCACAGATACGCAGTATTTT. Translation: CASSLTRRDRGTTDTQYF.

V gene TRBV5-1 combines with J gene TRBJ2-5, with 8 positions matching TRBD1. Trimming cost V 4 bases and J 3 bases; bases outside gene matches: 11. Looked up from germline, CDR1 is SGHRS and CDR2 is YFSETQ. The CDR3 has 16 residues. CDR3 amino acids: CASSPGPGQGKETQYF. The CDR3 bases are TGCGCCAGCAGCCCAGGCCCCGGACAGGGAAAAGAGACCCAGTACTTC.

V gene TRBV6-4 combines with J gene TRBJ2-7, with 7 bases matching TRBD1. CDR1 MRHNA and CDR2 SNTAGT come from the germline V gene. Germline trimming cut 6 bases from V and 5 bases from J; bases unmatched to any gene: 4. This CDR3 spans 12 amino acids. The DNA for the CDR3 is TGTGCCAGCAGCTGGGACAGAGACGAGCAGTACTTC. It is translated as CASSWDRDEQYF.

DNA of the CDR3: TGTGCCAGCAGCCGCAAGGGGGCCGGCGGGGAGCTGTTTTTT. It translates to CASSRKGAGGELFF. V is TRBV7-2 and J is TRBJ2-2; 7 nucleotides line up with TRBD1. This CDR3 is 14 amino acids long. Trimming cost V 5 bases and J 7 bases; bases outside gene matches: 7. The germline V gene has CDR1 SGHTA and CDR2 FQGNSA.

This chain links TRBV2 with TRBJ2-5, with 10 nucleotides matching TRBD2. The V segment lost 5 bases and the J segment 1 base; nucleotides outside the gene matches: 7. CDR3 length: 16 residues. Germline-derived CDR1 and CDR2 are SNHLY and FYNNEI. The CDR3 coding sequence is TGTGCCAGCAGTACACCGGGACTAGCGCTCCAAGAGACCCAGTACTTC. Amino acids: CASSTPGLALQETQYF. Supplemented by reference TRBV2 and TRBJ2-5, the full variable domain reads EPEVTQTPSHQVTQMGQEVILRCVPISNHLYFYWYRQILGQKVEFLVSFYNNEISEKSEIFDDQFSVERPDGSNFTLKIRSTKLEDSAMYFCASSTPGLALQETQYFGPGTRLLVL.

The CDR3 region is CASSSPAGGGETQYF. The DNA of the CDR3 is TGTGCCAGCAGCTCTCCAGCGGGAGGCGGTGAGACCCAGTACTTC. J is TRBJ2-5 and V is TRBV5-4; TRBD2 aligns across 9 bases. Germline CDR1 is SGHNT and CDR2 is YYREEE (reference sequence). The CDR3 consists of 15 residues. The trim removed 3 bases at V and 5 bases at J, leaving 8 bases unmatched.

The chain links TRBV10-3 to TRBJ2-2; no clear D gene. Trimming took 0 bases from V and 3 from J, leaving 8 bases between them. The CDR3 sequence is 15 residues long. CDR1 ENHRY and CDR2 SYGVKD come from the germline V gene. CDR3 nucleotides: TGTGCCATCAGTGAGTCGAGTCTCTACACCGGGGAGCTGTTTTTT. Amino acid sequence: CAISESSLYTGELFF.

This chain uses TRBV5-1 with TRBJ1-1, with 8 bases aligning to TRBD1. There are 18 residues in the CDR3. The germline V gene has CDR1 SGHRS and CDR2 YFSETQ. The trim removed 2 bases at V and 3 bases at J, leaving 15 bases unmatched. CDR3 DNA: TGCGCCAGCAGCTTATCCGGGACAGGCTTATTTTCGGACACTGAAGCTTTCTTT. It translates to CASSLSGTGLFSDTEAFF.

The J gene is TRBJ1-2, the V gene TRBV30; the match to TRBD1 covers 7 bases. The CDR3 runs 13 residues. Germline CDR1 reads GTSNPN; CDR2 reads SVGIG (reference sequence). The ends lost 3 bases at V and 5 bases at J; junction bases unmatched: 6. The CDR3 loop reads CAWSLGTVYGYTF. DNA for the CDR3: TGTGCCTGGAGCCTCGGGACAGTATATGGCTACACCTTC.

This clone was picked up one time. The chain couples TRBV29-1 to TRBJ2-1; 7 nucleotides agree with TRBD1. The germline V gene has CDR1 SQVTM and CDR2 ANQGSEA. J gave up 0 bases and V 6 bases, and 5 bases lay outside the gene matches. The CDR3 totals 14 residues. The CDR3 nucleotides are TGCAGCGTGGGACAGAAAAACTCCTACAATGAGCAGTTCTTC. Protein: CSVGQKNSYNEQFF.

The chain employs TRBV15 and TRBJ1-4; no clear D gene. The CDR3 runs 12 residues. Trimming pared 0 bases from V and 8 bases from J, leaving 4 bases between. CDR1 is LNHNV and CDR2 is YYDKDF in the germline V gene (reference sequence). The CDR3 coding sequence is TGTGCCACCAGCAGAGATTTAGAAAAACTGTTTTTT. Protein sequence: CATSRDLEKLFF.

The chain has TRBV6-5 and TRBJ2-7; possibly TRBD1 for D (6 bases). Trimming cost V 5 bases and J 4 bases, with 18 bases left between them. Germline values: CDR1 MNHEY, CDR2 SVGAGI. This CDR3 spans 15 amino acids. CDR3 residues: CASSLGTPLIYEQYF. CDR3 sequence (DNA): TGTGCCAGCAGTCTCGGGACACCCCTAATTTACGAGCAGTACTTC.

This chain links TRBV12-5 with TRBJ1-3; D unresolved. Germline V gene lookup returns CDR1 LGHNT and CDR2 FRNRAP. The CDR3 length is 16 residues. Trimming shortened V by 4 bases and J by 2 bases, and 15 bases separated the two germline ends. As DNA, the CDR3 is TGTGCTAGTGGTTCTAGAGTGCGACCGGCTGGAAACACCATATATTTT. Protein sequence: CASGSRVRPAGNTIYF.

This clone was seen a single time. The rearrangement links TRBV7-2 to TRBJ1-6; no clear D. Trimming cost V 2 bases and J 4 bases, with 6 bases left between them. Germline V lookup: CDR1 SGHTA, CDR2 FQGNSA. The CDR3 runs 14 residues. CDR3 sequence reads: CASSLSVYNSPLHF. The CDR3 DNA sequence: TGTGCCAGCAGCTTATCAGTTTATAATTCACCCCTCCACTTT.

The chain is built from TRBV30 and TRBJ2-1; 10 bases align to TRBD2. With V trimmed by 4 bases and J by 8 bases, 5 bases remained unmatched. CDR3 length: 13 amino acids. Germline CDR1 is GTSNPN and CDR2 is SVGIG (reference sequence). CDR3 sequence (DNA): TGTGCCTGGACACTAGCGGGGCCACATGAGCAGTTCTTC. It translates to CAWTLAGPHEQFF.

The chain employs TRBV19 and TRBJ2-3; D possibly corresponds to TRBD2 (5 bases). With 7 bases removed from V and 0 bases from J, the gap between germline ends came to 11 bases. Germline loops: CDR1 LNHDA, CDR2 SQIVND (reference sequence). This CDR3 is 14 amino acids long. The CDR3 reads CASIAGPSTDTQYF. DNA of the CDR3: TGTGCCAGTATCGCGGGCCCGAGCACAGATACGCAGTATTTT. The whole variable domain, remainder taken from reference TRBV19 and TRBJ2-3, is DGGITQSPKYLFRKEGQNVTLSCEQNLNHDAMYWYRQDPGQGLRLIYYSQIVNDFQKGDIAEGYSVSREKKESFPLTVTSAQKNPTAFYLCASIAGPSTDTQYFGPGTRLTVL.

This clone was detected once. The rearrangement joins TRBV11-3 to TRBJ2-3, with 14 bases that match TRBD2. From germline, CDR1 is SGHNT and CDR2 YENEEA. CDR3 size: 15 residues. J gave up 9 bases and V 3 bases, and 5 bases lay outside the gene matches. The CDR3 DNA is TGTGCCAGCAGCTTTGGGAGACTAGCGGGGGGGACGCAGTATTTT. Encoded protein: CASSFGRLAGGTQYF.

This clone has a single count. The chain couples TRBV5-1 to TRBJ2-1; 10 bases agree with TRBD2. The V segment lost 4 bases and the J segment 7 bases; nucleotides outside the gene matches: 11. This CDR3 contains 16 residues. Germline lookup yields CDR1 SGHRS and CDR2 YFSETQ. The CDR3 loop reads CASSPWTSGSSNEQFF. In DNA, the CDR3 is TGCGCCAGCAGCCCTTGGACTAGCGGTTCGTCAAATGAGCAGTTCTTC.

This chain links TRBV4-2 with TRBJ1-5, with 7 positions matching TRBD1. Trimming cost V 0 bases and J 7 bases; bases outside gene matches: 9. CDR3 length: 16 amino acids. Germline V lookup: CDR1 LGHNA, CDR2 YNFKEQ. CDR3 nucleotides: TGTGCCAGCAGCCAAGATGAAGGGGGCTCTTGGCAGCCCCAGCATTTT. This translates into CASSQDEGGSWQPQHF.

This chain connects TRBV15 to TRBJ2-5; D is unclear. Germline lookup yields CDR1 LNHNV and CDR2 YYDKDF (reference sequence). Trimming pared 3 bases from V and 5 bases from J, leaving 7 bases between. This CDR3 is built from 12 residues. CDR3 sequence: CATSRERETQYF. Written as DNA, the CDR3 is TGTGCCACCAGCAGGGAGAGGGAGACCCAGTACTTC.

In this sample, this clone turned up once. The V and J genes are TRBV18 and TRBJ1-4; maybe TRBD1 (5 bases). The CDR3 totals 18 residues. Trimming pared 2 bases from V and 3 bases from J, leaving 19 bases between. Looked up from germline, CDR1 is KGHSH and CDR2 is LQKENI. The CDR3 region has the DNA TGTGCCAGCTCACCATGGGAGGGAAGTGGGACGGCTAATGAAAAACTGTTTTTT. The encoded protein is CASSPWEGSGTANEKLFF.